The 14 T cell receptor beta chains reported below all come from one sample, sequenced in a study of beta chain features in type 1 diabetes. Every bit of the isolated RNA underwent reverse transcription, so sequencing read expressed TCRB transcripts. Sequenced by immunoSEQ multiplex PCR; TCRdb stores in-frame clones only, minus some. Of under 400,000 clones listed, about 15% are singletons. Sequencing used central memory CD4+ T cells from blood. Receptor source: a man aged 25-45 years in good health.

There are a few counts of this clone. V and J are TRBV19 and TRBJ1-1; D unresolved. Germline V gives CDR1 LNHDA, CDR2 SQIVND (reference sequence). V gave up 3 bases and J gave up 6 bases, with 8 bases separating them. The CDR3 has 12 amino acids. The CDR3 region has the DNA TGTGCCAGTAGTATTCCCCTGGCTGAAGCTTTCTTT. Translating it yields CASSIPLAEAFF.

This clone was detected a few times. Written as DNA, the CDR3 is TGTGCCAGCTCACCGGAAAATGGGCAGGGGACGGGAAACACCATATATTTT. Residues: CASSPENGQGTGNTIYF. The chain links TRBV18 to TRBJ1-3; perhaps TRBD1 as D (6 bases). The CDR3 consists of 17 residues. Germline assignment: CDR1 KGHSH and CDR2 LQKENI. V lost 3 bases and J 4 bases, leaving 19 bases between the germline ends. The whole variable domain, filled in from reference TRBV18 and TRBJ1-3, reads NAGVMQNPRHLVRRRGQEARLRCSPMKGHSHVYWYRQLPEEGLKFMVYLQKENIIDESGMPKERFSAEFPKEGPSILRIQQVVRGDSAAYFCASSPENGQGTGNTIYFGEGSWLTVV.

In this sample, this clone turned up a few times. The chain has TRBV7-7 and TRBJ2-5, with 7 bases identical to TRBD1. The germline CDR1 and CDR2 sequences are SSHAT and FNYEAQ (reference sequence). Trimming cost V 5 bases and J 2 bases; bases outside gene matches: 8. CDR3 length: 15 residues. The CDR3 is CASSRHRDSQETQYF. The DNA for the CDR3 is TGTGCCAGCAGCCGCCACCGGGACAGTCAAGAGACCCAGTACTTC.

In this sample, this clone turned up a few times. This chain connects TRBV6-1 to TRBJ1-2; no definite D call. The CDR3 length is 12 residues. Germline loops: CDR1 MNHNS, CDR2 SASEGT. V lost 6 bases and J 6 bases, leaving 11 bases between the germline ends. CDR3 in DNA: TGTGCCAGCAGGCGTCCTCACGATGGCTACACCTTC. Encoded protein: CASRRPHDGYTF.

This clone occurred a few times. The final CDR3 position lacks the conserved phenylalanine or tryptophan, pointing to a likely read error. The limits of the CDR3 on the DNA are not certain, so only TCRdb's listed CDR3 is given. The rearrangement joins TRBV5-1 to TRBJ1-4; the table gives TRBD1 as D, unverified against the DNA. In germline, CDR1 is SGHRS, CDR2 YFSETQ. The CDR3 totals 14 residues, both ends included. CDR3 residues: CASSLEGAGCRSFV.

This sequence joins TRBV5-4 and TRBJ2-1; TRBD2 agrees at 7 bases. The CDR3 has 13 amino acids. Germline trimming cut 3 bases from V and 10 bases from J; bases unmatched to any gene: 7. Per the germline V gene, CDR1 is SGHNT and CDR2 is YYREEE (reference sequence). CDR3 coding DNA: TGTGCCAGCAGCTGGACGACTAGCCGAGAGCAGTTCTTC. Amino acid sequence: CASSWTTSREQFF.

The chain employs TRBV19 and TRBJ2-2; D call uncertain. V was shortened by 3 bases and J by 8 bases, with 19 bases between the two germline ends. The CDR3 covers 16 residues. CDR1 is LNHDA, CDR2 SQIVND, per germline (reference sequence). This CDR3 is CASSIPPGHARGELFF. CDR3 in DNA: TGTGCCAGTAGTATTCCGCCAGGCCACGCGCGGGGGGAGCTGTTTTTT.

This clone was seen more than once but under ten times. The chain links TRBV29-1 to TRBJ1-2, with 7 bases fitting TRBD1. The germline gives CDR1 SQVTM, CDR2 ANQGSEA. V gave up 8 bases and J gave up 6 bases; unmatched junction bases: 12. The CDR3 length is 13 residues. CDR3 loop: CSIRQGRGDGYTF. CDR3 nucleotides: TGCAGCATACGTCAAGGCAGGGGGGATGGCTACACCTTC. Together with reference TRBV29-1 and TRBJ1-2, the CDR3 gives the full variable domain: SAVISQKPSRDICQRGTSLTIQCQVDSQVTMMFWYRQQPGQSLTLIATANQGSEATYESGFVIDKFPISRPNLTFSTLTVSNMSPEDSSIYLCSIRQGRGDGYTFGSGTRLTVV.

In this sample, this clone turned up a few times. This chain joins TRBV6-1 and TRBJ2-1; D remains unclear. This CDR3 is built from 14 residues. Germline V gene sequence: CDR1 MNHNS, CDR2 SASEGT. Trimming took off 4 bases at V and 6 bases at J, with 13 bases between the two ends. The CDR3 region is CASSARVRANEQFF. In nucleotides, the CDR3 is TGTGCCAGCAGTGCTAGAGTTCGGGCCAATGAGCAGTTCTTC.

This clone was observed a handful of times. The CDR3: CASSLAGGPYNEQFF. The CDR3 DNA reads TGCGCCAGCAGCCTAGCGGGAGGGCCCTACAATGAGCAGTTCTTC. This sequence joins TRBV4-3 and TRBJ2-1, with 11 bases fitting TRBD2. V lost 4 bases and J lost 2; bases outside the gene matches: 1. Germline V gene lookup returns CDR1 LGHNA and CDR2 YSLEER. The CDR3 contains 15 residues.

The rearrangement links TRBV7-3 to TRBJ2-3; maybe TRBD1 (5 bases). The CDR3 spans 16 residues. Germline-derived CDR1 and CDR2 are SGHTA and FQGTGA. The V gene lost 4 bases and the J gene lost 0 bases, with 14 bases spanning the gap. CDR3 in amino acids: CASSYGQAYSTDTQYF. CDR3 sequence (DNA): TGTGCCAGCAGCTACGGACAAGCCTATAGCACAGATACGCAGTATTTT.

There are a few counts of this clone. The V gene is TRBV27, the J gene TRBJ1-2; D remains unclear. CDR1 is MNHEY, CDR2 SMNVEV, per germline (reference sequence). V dropped 4 bases and J dropped 8 bases, with 14 bases sitting between them. This CDR3 has 13 amino acids. DNA for the CDR3: TGTGCCAGCAGTTGGAAAGGGAGTATGGGCTACACCTTC. It translates to CASSWKGSMGYTF.

This clone was counted a few times. The chain employs TRBV7-2 and TRBJ2-2, with 10 bases lining up with TRBD1. The germline gives CDR1 SGHTA, CDR2 FQGNSA. V dropped 5 bases and J dropped 4; count of bases not matched to a gene: 4. CDR3 length: 15 residues. The DNA of the CDR3 is TGTGCCAGCAGCGGACAGGGGGGATTCACCGGGGAGCTGTTTTTT. It encodes CASSGQGGFTGELFF.

The chain employs TRBV4-2 and TRBJ2-5, with 9 bases lining up with TRBD2. The CDR3 sequence is 15 residues long. V lost 6 bases, J lost 5 bases, and 10 bases stayed unmatched. CDR1 is LGHNA, CDR2 YNFKEQ, per germline. The CDR3 DNA sequence: TGTGCCAGCAGGTTAGCGGGAGCCAGACGGGAGACCCAGTACTTC. This translates into CASRLAGARRETQYF.